Detailed here is one T cell receptor beta chain. The antigen is not known. This sample is part of a study of cytotoxic CD8 clonotypes in ibrutinib-treated CLL. Overall study: The sample average was 255,043 productive templates and 85,000 to 100,000 productive rearrangements. Study observations and caveats: Baseline clonality, above age-matched healthy donor levels, tracked circulating CD8+ T-cell counts. At ibrutinib response, clonality increased, and at progression it declined back toward baseline.

Trimming removed 3 bases from V and 3 bases from J, with 16 bases in between. Looked up from germline, CDR1 is SGHRS and CDR2 is YFSETQ. The CDR3 runs 15 residues. Sequencing used immunoSEQ multiplex PCR; TCRdb keeps in-frame clones, though not all of them. The data contain around 150,000 clones, over 75% of them singletons. The gene calls are TRBV5-1 and TRBJ2-7, with D possibly matching TRBD1 (5 bases). The sequence was obtained from a human donor with chronic lymphocytic leukemia. Here the sequenced sample was PBMCs, taken after 36 months of ibrutinib treatment. The CDR3 protein is CASSSSPTVHYEQYF. The CDR3 region has the DNA TGCGCCAGCAGCTCTTCACCGACAGTGCACTACGAGCAGTACTTC. Drawing the rest from reference TRBV5-1 and TRBJ2-7, the complete variable domain is KAGVTQTPRYLIKTRGQQVTLSCSPISGHRSVSWYQQTPGQGLQFLFEYFSETQRNKGNFPGRFSGRQFSNSRSEMNVSTLELGDSALYLCASSSSPTVHYEQYFGPGTRLTVT.